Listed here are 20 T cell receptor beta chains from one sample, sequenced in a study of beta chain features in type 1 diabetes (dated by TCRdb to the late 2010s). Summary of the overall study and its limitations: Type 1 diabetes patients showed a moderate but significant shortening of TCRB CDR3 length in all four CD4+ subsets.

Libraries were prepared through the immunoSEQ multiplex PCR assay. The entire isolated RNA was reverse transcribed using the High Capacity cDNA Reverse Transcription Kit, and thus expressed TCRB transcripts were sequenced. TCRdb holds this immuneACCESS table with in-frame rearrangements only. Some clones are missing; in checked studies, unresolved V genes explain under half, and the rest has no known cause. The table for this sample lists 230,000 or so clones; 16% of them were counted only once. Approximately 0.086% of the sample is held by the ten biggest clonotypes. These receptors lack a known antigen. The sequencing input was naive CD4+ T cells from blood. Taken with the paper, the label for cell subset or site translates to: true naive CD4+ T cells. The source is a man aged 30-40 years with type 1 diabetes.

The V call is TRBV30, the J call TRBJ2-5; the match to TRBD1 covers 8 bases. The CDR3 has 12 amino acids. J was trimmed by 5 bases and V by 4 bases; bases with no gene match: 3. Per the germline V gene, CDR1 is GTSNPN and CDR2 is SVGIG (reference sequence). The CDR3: CAWIRTGETQYF. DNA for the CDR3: TGTGCCTGGATAAGGACAGGGGAGACCCAGTACTTC.

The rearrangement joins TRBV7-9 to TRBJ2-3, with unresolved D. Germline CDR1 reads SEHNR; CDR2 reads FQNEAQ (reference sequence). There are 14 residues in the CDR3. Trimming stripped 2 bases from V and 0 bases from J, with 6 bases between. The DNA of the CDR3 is TGTGCCAGCAGCTTACGGCAGAGCACAGATACGCAGTATTTT. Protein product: CASSLRQSTDTQYF. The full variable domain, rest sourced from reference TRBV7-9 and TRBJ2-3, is DTGVSQNPRHKITKRGQNVTFRCDPISEHNRLYWYRQTLGQGPEFLTYFQNEAQLEKSRLLSDRFSAERPKGSFSTLEIQRTEQGDSAMYLCASSLRQSTDTQYFGPGTRLTVL.

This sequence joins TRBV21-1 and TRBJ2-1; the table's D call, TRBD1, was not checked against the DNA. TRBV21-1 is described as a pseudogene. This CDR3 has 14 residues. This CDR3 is CASSSRTDYNEQFF. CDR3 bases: TGTGCCAGCAGCTCTCGGACAGACTACAATGAGCAGTTCTTC.

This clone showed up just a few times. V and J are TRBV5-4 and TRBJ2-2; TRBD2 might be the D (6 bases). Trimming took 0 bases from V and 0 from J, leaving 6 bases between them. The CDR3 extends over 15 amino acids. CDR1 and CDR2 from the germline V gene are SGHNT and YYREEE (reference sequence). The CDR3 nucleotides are TGTGCCAGCAGCTTGGAGCGGGCGAACACCGGGGAGCTGTTTTTT. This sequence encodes CASSLERANTGELFF.

The CDR3 region is CASSPRLAGGPYEQYF. The CDR3 coding sequence is TGTGCCAGCAGCCCGCGACTAGCGGGAGGGCCGTACGAGCAGTACTTC. The chain couples TRBV7-2 to TRBJ2-7; 14 nucleotides agree with TRBD2. V was clipped by 5 bases and J by 4 bases; unmatched bases: 7. Germline V gene lookup returns CDR1 SGHTA and CDR2 FQGNSA. The CDR3 sequence is 16 residues long.

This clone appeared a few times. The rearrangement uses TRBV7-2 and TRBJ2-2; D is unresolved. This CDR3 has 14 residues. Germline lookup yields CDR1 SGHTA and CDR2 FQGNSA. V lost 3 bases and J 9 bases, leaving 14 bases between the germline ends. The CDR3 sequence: CASSFPGGVRELFF. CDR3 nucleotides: TGTGCCAGCAGCTTCCCCGGCGGTGTCCGGGAGCTGTTTTTT.

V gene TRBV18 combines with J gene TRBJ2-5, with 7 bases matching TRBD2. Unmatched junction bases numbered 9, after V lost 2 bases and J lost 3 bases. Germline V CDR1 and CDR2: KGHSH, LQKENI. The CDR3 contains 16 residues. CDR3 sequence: CASSPGETSTKETQYF. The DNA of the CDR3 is TGTGCCAGCTCACCAGGAGAGACTAGCACGAAAGAGACCCAGTACTTC.

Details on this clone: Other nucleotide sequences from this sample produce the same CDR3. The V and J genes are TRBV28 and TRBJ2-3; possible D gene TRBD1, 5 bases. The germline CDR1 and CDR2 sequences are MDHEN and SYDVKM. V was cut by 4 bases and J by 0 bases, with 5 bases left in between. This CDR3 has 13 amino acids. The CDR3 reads CASSSGSTDTQYF. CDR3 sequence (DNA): TGTGCCAGCAGTTCAGGGAGCACAGATACGCAGTATTTT.

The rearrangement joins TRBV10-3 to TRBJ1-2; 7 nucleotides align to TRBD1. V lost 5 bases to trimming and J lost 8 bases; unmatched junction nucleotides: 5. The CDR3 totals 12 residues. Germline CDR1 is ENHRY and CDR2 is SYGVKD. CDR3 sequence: CAISTGADGYTF. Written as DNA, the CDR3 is TGTGCCATCAGTACAGGGGCGGACGGCTACACCTTC.

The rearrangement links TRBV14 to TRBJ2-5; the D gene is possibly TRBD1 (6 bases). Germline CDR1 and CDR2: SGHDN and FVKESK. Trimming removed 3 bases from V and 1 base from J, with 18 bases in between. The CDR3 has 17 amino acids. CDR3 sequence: CASSQRLGTQRQETQYF. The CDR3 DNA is TGTGCCAGCAGCCAGAGGCTTGGGACACAGCGCCAAGAGACCCAGTACTTC.

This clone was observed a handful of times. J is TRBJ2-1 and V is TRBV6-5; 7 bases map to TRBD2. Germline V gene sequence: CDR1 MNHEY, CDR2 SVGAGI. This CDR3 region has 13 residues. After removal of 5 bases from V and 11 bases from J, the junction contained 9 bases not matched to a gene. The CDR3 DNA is TGTGCCAGCAGTCCTAAACTAGCGTATAAGCAGTTCTTC. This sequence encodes CASSPKLAYKQFF.

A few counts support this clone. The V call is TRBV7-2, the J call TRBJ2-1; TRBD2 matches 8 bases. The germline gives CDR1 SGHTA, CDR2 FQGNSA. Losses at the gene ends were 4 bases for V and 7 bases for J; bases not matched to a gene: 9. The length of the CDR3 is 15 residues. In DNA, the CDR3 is TGTGCCAGCAGCTGGGGCCTAGCGGGCATAAATGAGCAGTTCTTC. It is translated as CASSWGLAGINEQFF.

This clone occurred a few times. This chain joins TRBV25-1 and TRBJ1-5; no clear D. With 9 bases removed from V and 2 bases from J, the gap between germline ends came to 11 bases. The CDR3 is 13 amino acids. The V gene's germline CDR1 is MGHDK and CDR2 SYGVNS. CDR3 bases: TGTGCCAGTAGCAGGAATGGCAATCAGCCCCAGCATTTT. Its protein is CASSRNGNQPQHF.

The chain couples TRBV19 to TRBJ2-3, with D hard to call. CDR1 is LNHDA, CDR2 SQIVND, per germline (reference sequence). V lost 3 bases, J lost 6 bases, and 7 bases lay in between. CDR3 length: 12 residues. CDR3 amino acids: CASSIKVDTQYF. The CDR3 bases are TGTGCCAGTAGTATTAAGGTCGATACGCAGTATTTT. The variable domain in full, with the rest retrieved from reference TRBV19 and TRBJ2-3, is DGGITQSPKYLFRKEGQNVTLSCEQNLNHDAMYWYRQDPGQGLRLIYYSQIVNDFQKGDIAEGYSVSREKKESFPLTVTSAQKNPTAFYLCASSIKVDTQYFGPGTRLTVL.

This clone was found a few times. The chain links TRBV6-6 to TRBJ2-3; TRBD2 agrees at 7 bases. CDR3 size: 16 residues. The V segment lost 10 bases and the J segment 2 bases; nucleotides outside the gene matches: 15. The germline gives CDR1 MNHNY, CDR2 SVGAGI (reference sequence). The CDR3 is CAISAGRKGYTDTQYF. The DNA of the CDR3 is TGTGCCATTTCAGCGGGGAGGAAGGGGTACACAGATACGCAGTATTTT.

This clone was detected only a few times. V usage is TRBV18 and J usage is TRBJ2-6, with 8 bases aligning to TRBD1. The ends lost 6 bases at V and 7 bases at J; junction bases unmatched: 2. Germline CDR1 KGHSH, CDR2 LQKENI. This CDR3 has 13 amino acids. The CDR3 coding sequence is TGTGCCAGCTCCGGGACAGGTGCCAACGTCCTGACTTTC. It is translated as CASSGTGANVLTF. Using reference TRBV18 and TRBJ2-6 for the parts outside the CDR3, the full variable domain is NAGVMQNPRHLVRRRGQEARLRCSPMKGHSHVYWYRQLPEEGLKFMVYLQKENIIDESGMPKERFSAEFPKEGPSILRIQQVVRGDSAAYFCASSGTGANVLTFGAGSRLTVL.

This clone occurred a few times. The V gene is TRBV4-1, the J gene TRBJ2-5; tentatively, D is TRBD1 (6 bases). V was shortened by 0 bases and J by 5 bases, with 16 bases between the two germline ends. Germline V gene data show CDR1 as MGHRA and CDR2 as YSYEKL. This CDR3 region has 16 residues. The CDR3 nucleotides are TGCGCCAGCAGCCAAGAAGGTGGCTCCCAGGGGGAGACCCAGTACTTC. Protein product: CASSQEGGSQGETQYF.

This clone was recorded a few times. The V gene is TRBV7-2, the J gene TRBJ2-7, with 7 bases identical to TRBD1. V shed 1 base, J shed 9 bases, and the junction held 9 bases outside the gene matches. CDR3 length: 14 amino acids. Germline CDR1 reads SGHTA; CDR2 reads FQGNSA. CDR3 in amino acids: CASSLEQSGTVQYF. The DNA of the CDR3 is TGTGCCAGCAGCTTAGAGCAATCCGGGACAGTGCAGTACTTC. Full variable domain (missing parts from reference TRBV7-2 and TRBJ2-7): GAGVSQSPSNKVTEKGKDVELRCDPISGHTALYWYRQSLGQGLEFLIYFQGNSAPDKSGLPSDRFSAERTGGSVSTLTIQRTQQEDSAVYLCASSLEQSGTVQYFGPGTRLTVT.

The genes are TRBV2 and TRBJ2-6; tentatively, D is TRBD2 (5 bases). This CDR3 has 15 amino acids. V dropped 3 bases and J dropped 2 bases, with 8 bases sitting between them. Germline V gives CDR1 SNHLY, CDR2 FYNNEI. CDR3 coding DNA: TGTGCCAGCAGTGAGGGAGCGCCTGGGGCCAACGTCCTGACTTTC. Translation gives CASSEGAPGANVLTF.

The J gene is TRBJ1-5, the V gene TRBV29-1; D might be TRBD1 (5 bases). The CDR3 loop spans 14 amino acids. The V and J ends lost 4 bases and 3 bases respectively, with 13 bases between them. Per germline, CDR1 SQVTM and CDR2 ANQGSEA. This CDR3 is CSVASGFNNQPQHF. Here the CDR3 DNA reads TGCAGCGTTGCCTCAGGGTTTAACAATCAGCCCCAGCATTTT.